The clone carrying this TCR beta chain has only a few counts. The data were obtained in a study of blood T cells in healthy people across ages. Germline lookup yields CDR1 SGHAT and CDR2 FQNNGV. The germline V and J ends were trimmed by 5 bases and 6 bases, with 11 bases remaining between them. The CDR3 runs to 13 residues. Next came a second PCR, run for about 7 to 12 cycles, which used a sample-barcoded 5' primer along with a J-beta primer mix. From the 5' RACE reads, TCRdb called clonotypes with MiXCR, one entry per CDR3 protein. The sample consists of 1.5 million to 2 million distinct CDR3 sequences, about 28% of them appearing once.

This TCR was recovered from a woman in her 30s in good health. The sample consisted of blood. The chain uses TRBV11-2 and TRBJ2-1; D call uncertain. The CDR3 nucleotides read TGTGCCAGCAGCGGGTGGCCGACCAATGAGCAGTTCTTC. Translated: CASSGWPTNEQFF.